These 11 T cell receptor beta chains were sequenced from one sample in a study of CD8 T cells in Susac syndrome. RNA totalling about 0.45 to 1 ug underwent reverse transcription with random hexamers. TCRdb reprocessed the immunoSEQ multiplex PCR reads with MiXCR, giving one entry per CDR3 protein. The sample has around 190,000 distinct CDR3 sequences; 93% are singletons. Sequencing was done on a sample of CD4+ T cells from PBMCs. The receptors originated from a human donor in good health.

The chain joins TRBV19 to TRBJ1-5; perhaps TRBD1 as D (5 bases). Trimming took 0 bases from V and 1 from J, leaving 19 bases between them. Looked up from germline, CDR1 is LNHDA and CDR2 is SQIVND (reference sequence). The CDR3 covers 19 residues. The CDR3 nucleotides read TGTGCCAGTAGTATAGATCGTGCCAGGGAGGGACGAAGCAATCAGCCCCAGCATTTT. It encodes CASSIDRAREGRSNQPQHF.

The chain links TRBV7-2 to TRBJ1-2; D gene ambiguous. The CDR3 contains 15 residues. V lost 0 bases and J lost 1, with 9 bases in between. Per germline, CDR1 SGHTA and CDR2 FQGNSA. The CDR3 reads CASSLAIGSNYGYTF. The CDR3 DNA is TGTGCCAGCAGCTTAGCGATCGGCAGTAACTATGGCTACACCTTC.

The chain has TRBV12-3 or TRBV12-4 and TRBJ2-4; possible D gene TRBD1, 6 bases. The V and J ends lost 4 bases and 6 bases respectively, with 10 bases between them. This CDR3 spans 13 amino acids. In DNA, the CDR3 is TGTGCCAGCAGTTCCGGACAGCTAAACATTCAGTACTTC. Residues: CASSSGQLNIQYF.

This chain joins TRBV5-1 and TRBJ2-5, with D unclear. The germline V and J ends were trimmed by 0 bases and 5 bases, with 5 bases remaining between them. The CDR3 has 12 residues. Germline V lookup: CDR1 SGHRS, CDR2 YFSETQ. CDR3 sequence (DNA): TGCGCCAGCAGCTTGGCCAAGGAGACCCAGTACTTC. This codes for CASSLAKETQYF. Looking up the rest from reference TRBV5-1 and TRBJ2-5 gives the full variable domain: KAGVTQTPRYLIKTRGQQVTLSCSPISGHRSVSWYQQTPGQGLQFLFEYFSETQRNKGNFPGRFSGRQFSNSRSEMNVSTLELGDSALYLCASSLAKETQYFGPGTRLLVL.

The rearrangement links TRBV7-2 to TRBJ2-7; 8 nucleotides line up with TRBD1. The V and J ends lost 3 bases and 1 base, in that order; junction bases with no gene match: 2. This CDR3 spans 14 amino acids. Germline-derived CDR1 and CDR2 are SGHTA and FQGNSA. The CDR3 reads CASSLTGASYEQYF. The DNA of the CDR3 is TGTGCCAGCAGCTTGACAGGGGCTTCCTACGAGCAGTACTTC.

J is TRBJ2-7 and V is TRBV6-1; 7 nucleotides match TRBD1. The germline gives CDR1 MNHNS, CDR2 SASEGT. This CDR3 spans 13 amino acids. The J segment lost 4 bases and the V segment lost 4 bases, leaving 4 bases of the junction unmatched. The CDR3 region has the DNA TGTGCCAGCAGTGGGGACAGTAAATACGAGCAGTACGTC. This encodes CASSGDSKYEQYV.

This rearrangement joins TRBV7-2 to TRBJ2-3; D is possibly TRBD1 (6 bases). Germline V gene lookup returns CDR1 SGHTA and CDR2 FQGNSA. V lost 5 bases, J lost 2 bases, and 11 bases lay in between. The CDR3 length is 14 residues. The CDR3 spells CASSPGGITDTQYF. The CDR3 coding sequence is TGTGCCAGCAGCCCTGGGGGCATCACAGATACGCAGTATTTT.

The V and J genes are TRBV12-5 and TRBJ1-5; a possible D gene is TRBD1 (5 bases). The CDR3 totals 14 residues. The V gene lost 7 bases and the J gene lost 3 bases, with 13 bases spanning the gap. Germline V gene data show CDR1 as LGHNT and CDR2 as FRNRAP. CDR3 amino acids: CASAPSGLNQPQHF. DNA of the CDR3: TGTGCTAGTGCGCCTTCAGGGCTCAATCAGCCCCAGCATTTT. Full variable domain (remainder filled in from reference TRBV12-5 and TRBJ1-5): DARVTQTPRHKVTEMGQEVTMRCQPILGHNTVFWYRQTMMQGLELLAYFRNRAPLDDSGMPKDRFSAEMPDATLATLKIQPSEPRDSAVYFCASAPSGLNQPQHFGDGTRLSIL.

The CDR3 DNA reads TGCAGCGGCGAGACTAGCGGGGGTTACAATGAGCAGTTCTTC. Its protein product is CSGETSGGYNEQFF. The rearrangement links TRBV29-1 to TRBJ2-1; 12 bases are a match to TRBD2. CDR3 length equals 14 residues. In germline, CDR1 is SQVTM, CDR2 ANQGSEA. V shed 7 bases and J 4 bases; nucleotides not matched to a gene: 5.

This chain connects TRBV12-3 or TRBV12-4 to TRBJ2-1, with 10 bases matching TRBD2. This CDR3 contains 18 residues. Unmatched junction bases numbered 11, after V lost 3 bases and J lost 3 bases. CDR3 in DNA: TGTGCCAGCAGTTTCTATGGGTCTAGCGGGGGCAACTACAATGAGCAGTTCTTC. It yields the protein CASSFYGSSGGNYNEQFF.

The chain uses TRBV2 and TRBJ1-1; D gene ambiguous. The germline V gene has CDR1 SNHLY and CDR2 FYNNEI. V dropped 5 bases and J dropped 2 bases, with 12 bases sitting between them. This CDR3 region has 14 residues. Written as DNA, the CDR3 is TGTGCCAGCAGTCGGGTACAGTCCAACACTGAAGCTTTCTTT. This encodes CASSRVQSNTEAFF.